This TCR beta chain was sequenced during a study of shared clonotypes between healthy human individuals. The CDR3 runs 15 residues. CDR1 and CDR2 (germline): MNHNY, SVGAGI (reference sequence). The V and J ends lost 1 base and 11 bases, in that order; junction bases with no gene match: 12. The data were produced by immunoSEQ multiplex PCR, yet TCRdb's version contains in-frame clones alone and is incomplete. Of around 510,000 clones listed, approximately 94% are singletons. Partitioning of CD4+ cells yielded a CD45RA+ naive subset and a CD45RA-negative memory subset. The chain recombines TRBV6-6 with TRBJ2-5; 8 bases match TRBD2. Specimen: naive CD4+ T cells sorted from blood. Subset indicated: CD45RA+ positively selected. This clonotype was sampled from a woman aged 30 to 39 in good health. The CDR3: CASSYYSGTRDEQYF. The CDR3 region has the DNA TGTGCCAGCAGTTACTATTCCGGGACTAGGGATGAGCAGTACTTC.